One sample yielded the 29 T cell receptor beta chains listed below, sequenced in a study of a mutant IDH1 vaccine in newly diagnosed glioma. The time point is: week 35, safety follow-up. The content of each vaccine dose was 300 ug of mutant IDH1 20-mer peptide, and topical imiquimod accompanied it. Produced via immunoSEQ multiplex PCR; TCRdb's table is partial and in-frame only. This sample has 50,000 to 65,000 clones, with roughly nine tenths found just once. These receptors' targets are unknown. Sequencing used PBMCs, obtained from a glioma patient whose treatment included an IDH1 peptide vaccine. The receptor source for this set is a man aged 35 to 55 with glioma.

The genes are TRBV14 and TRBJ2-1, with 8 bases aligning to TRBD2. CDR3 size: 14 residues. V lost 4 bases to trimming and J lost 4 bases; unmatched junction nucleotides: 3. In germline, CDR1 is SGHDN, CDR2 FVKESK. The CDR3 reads CASSPLAGYNEQFF. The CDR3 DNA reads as TGTGCCAGCAGCCCGTTAGCGGGATACAATGAGCAGTTCTTC.

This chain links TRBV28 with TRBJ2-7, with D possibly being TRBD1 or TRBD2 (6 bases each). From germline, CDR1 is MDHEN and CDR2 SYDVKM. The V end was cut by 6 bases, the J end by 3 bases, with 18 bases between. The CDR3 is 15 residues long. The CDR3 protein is CASSKHPGGDYEQYF. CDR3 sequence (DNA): TGTGCCAGCAGCAAACACCCCGGGGGCGACTACGAGCAGTACTTC.

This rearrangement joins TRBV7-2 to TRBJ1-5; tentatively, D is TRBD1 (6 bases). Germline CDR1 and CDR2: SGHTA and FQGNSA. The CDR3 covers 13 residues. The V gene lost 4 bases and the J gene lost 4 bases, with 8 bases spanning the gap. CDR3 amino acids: CASSSRGNQPQHF. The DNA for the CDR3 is TGTGCCAGCAGCTCGAGGGGGAATCAGCCCCAGCATTTT.

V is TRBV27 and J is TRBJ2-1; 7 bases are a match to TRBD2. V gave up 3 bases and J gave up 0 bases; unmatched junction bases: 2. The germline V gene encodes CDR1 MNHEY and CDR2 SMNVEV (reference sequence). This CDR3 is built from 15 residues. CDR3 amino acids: CASSLGGSSYNEQFF. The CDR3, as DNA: TGTGCCAGCAGTTTGGGCGGGAGCTCCTACAATGAGCAGTTCTTC.

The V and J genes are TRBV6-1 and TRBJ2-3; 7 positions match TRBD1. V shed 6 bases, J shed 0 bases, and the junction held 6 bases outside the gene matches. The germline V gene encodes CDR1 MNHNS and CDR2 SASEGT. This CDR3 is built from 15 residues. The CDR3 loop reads CASRLDRTSTDTQYF. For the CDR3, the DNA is TGTGCCAGCAGACTGGACAGGACTAGCACAGATACGCAGTATTTT.

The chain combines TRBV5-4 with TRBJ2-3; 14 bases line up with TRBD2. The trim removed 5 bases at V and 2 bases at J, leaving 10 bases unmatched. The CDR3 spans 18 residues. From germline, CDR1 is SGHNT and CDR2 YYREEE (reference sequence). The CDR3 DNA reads TGTGCCAGCAGATCGGGGACTAGCGGGAGTGGTGACACAGATACGCAGTATTTT. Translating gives CASRSGTSGSGDTDTQYF.

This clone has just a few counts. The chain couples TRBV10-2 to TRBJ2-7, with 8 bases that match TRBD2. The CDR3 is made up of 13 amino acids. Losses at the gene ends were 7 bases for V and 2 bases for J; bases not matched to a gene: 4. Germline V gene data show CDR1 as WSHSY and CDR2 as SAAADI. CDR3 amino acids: CASNPSGPYEQYF. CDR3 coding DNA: TGCGCCAGCAATCCTAGCGGGCCCTACGAGCAGTACTTC.

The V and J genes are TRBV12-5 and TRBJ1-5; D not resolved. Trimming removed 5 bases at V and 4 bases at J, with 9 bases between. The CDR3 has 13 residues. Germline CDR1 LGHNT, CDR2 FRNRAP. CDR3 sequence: CASGIGGNQPQHF. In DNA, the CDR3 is TGTGCTAGTGGTATCGGCGGGAATCAGCCCCAGCATTTT.

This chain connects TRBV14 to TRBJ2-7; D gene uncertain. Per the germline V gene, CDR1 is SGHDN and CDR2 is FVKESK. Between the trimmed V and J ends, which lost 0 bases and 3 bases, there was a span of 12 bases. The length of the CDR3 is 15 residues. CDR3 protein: CASSQDLGWVYEQYF. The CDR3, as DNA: TGTGCCAGCAGCCAAGACCTCGGGTGGGTCTACGAGCAGTACTTC.

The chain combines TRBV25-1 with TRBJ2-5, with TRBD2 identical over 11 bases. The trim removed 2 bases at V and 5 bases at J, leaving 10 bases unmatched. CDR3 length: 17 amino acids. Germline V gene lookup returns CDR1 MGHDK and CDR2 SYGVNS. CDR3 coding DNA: TGTGCCAGCAGTGAACTGCGGGGAATAGCGGGAGGGGAGACCCAGTACTTC. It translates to CASSELRGIAGGETQYF.

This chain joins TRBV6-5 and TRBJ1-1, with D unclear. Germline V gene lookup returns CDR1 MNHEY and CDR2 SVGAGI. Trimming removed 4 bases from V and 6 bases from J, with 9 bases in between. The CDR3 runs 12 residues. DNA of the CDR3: TGTGCCAGCAGTTCGCAACGGTCTGAAGCTTTCTTT. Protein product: CASSSQRSEAFF.

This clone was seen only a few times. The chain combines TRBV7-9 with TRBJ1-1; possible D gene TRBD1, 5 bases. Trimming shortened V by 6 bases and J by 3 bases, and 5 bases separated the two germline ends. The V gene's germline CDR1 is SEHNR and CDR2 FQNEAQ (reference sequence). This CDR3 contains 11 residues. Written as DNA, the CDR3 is TGTGCCAGCAGACAGGACACTGAAGCTTTCTTT. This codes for CASRQDTEAFF.

The CDR3 loop reads CASSLMSGQGHEKLFF. Here the CDR3 DNA reads TGTGCCAGCAGTTTAATGTCTGGACAGGGACATGAAAAACTGTTTTTT. The chain has TRBV27 and TRBJ1-4; the match to TRBD1 covers 8 bases. V lost 2 bases and J lost 6; bases outside the gene matches: 8. This CDR3 has 16 residues. Germline values: CDR1 MNHEY, CDR2 SMNVEV (reference sequence).

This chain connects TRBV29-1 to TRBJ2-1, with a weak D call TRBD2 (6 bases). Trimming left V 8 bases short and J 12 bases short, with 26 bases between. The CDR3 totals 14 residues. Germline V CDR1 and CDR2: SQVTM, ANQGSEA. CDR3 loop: CSSRRRDSGSWQFF. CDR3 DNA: TGCAGCTCCCGACGGCGGGATAGTGGGAGTTGGCAGTTCTTC.

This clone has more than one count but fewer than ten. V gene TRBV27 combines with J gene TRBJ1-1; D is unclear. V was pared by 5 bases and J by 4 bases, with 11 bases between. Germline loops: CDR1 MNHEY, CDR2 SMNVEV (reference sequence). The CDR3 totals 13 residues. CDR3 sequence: CASSADTFTEAFF. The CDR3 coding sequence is TGTGCCAGCAGTGCAGACACCTTCACTGAAGCTTTCTTT.

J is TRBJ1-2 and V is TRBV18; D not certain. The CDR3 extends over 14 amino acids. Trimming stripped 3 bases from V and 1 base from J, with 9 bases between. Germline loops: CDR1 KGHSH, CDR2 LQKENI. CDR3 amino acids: CASSPGRINYGYTF. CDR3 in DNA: TGTGCCAGCTCACCCGGACGGATTAACTATGGCTACACCTTC.

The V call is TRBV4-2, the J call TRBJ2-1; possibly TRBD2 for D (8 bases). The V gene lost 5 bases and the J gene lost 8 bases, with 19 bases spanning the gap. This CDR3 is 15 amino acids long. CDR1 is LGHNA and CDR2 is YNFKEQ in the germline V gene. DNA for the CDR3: TGTGCCAGCAGCACCCAGGGACTAGGGGGCTATGAGCAGTTCTTC. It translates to CASSTQGLGGYEQFF.

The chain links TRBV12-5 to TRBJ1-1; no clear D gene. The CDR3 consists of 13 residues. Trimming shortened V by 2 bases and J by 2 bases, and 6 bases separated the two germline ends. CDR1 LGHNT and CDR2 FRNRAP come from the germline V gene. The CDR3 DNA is TGTGCTAGTGGTTTGACTGTAAACACTGAAGCTTTCTTT. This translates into CASGLTVNTEAFF.

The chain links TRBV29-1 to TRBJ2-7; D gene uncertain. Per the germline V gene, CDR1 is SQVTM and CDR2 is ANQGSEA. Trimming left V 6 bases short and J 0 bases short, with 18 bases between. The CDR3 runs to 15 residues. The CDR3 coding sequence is TGCAGCGTCCCCCTGGCTCATTGGGGCTCCTACGAGCAGTACTTC. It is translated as CSVPLAHWGSYEQYF.

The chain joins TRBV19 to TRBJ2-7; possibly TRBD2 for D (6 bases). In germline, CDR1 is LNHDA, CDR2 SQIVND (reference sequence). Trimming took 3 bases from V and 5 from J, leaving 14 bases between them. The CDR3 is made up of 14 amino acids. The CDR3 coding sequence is TGTGCCAGTAGTATCGCTGAGGAGGGGCACGAGCAGTACTTC. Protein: CASSIAEEGHEQYF.

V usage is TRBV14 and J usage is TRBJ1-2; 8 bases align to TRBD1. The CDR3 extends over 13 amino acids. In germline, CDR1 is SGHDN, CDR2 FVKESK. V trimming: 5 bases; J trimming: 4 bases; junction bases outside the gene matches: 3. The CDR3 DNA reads TGTGCCAGCAGCGACAGGGGCTCCTATGGCTACACCTTC. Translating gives CASSDRGSYGYTF.

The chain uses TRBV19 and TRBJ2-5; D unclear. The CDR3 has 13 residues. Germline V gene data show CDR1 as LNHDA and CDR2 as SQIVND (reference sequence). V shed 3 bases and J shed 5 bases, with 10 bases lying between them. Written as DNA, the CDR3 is TGTGCCAGTAGTATCCAGGCTCAGGAGACCCAGTACTTC. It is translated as CASSIQAQETQYF.

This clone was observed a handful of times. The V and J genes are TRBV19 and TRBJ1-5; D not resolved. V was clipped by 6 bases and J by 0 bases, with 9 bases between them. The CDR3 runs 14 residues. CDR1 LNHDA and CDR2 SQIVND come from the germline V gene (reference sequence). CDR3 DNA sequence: TGTGCCAGTAGGTCCAGATCTAGCAATCAGCCCCAGCATTTT. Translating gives CASRSRSSNQPQHF.

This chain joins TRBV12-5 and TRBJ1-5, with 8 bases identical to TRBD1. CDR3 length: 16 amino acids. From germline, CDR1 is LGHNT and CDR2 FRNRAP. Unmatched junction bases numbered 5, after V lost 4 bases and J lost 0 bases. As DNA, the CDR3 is TGTGCTAGTGGTTCACCTCAGGGGGCTAGCAATCAGCCCCAGCATTTT. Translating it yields CASGSPQGASNQPQHF.

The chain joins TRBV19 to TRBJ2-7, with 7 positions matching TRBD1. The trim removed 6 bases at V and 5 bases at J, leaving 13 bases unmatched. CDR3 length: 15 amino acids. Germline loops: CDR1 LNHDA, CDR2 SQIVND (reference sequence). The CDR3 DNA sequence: TGTGCCAGTAGCCTTAAGGGGGCAGGTGTGCACGAGCAGTACTTC. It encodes CASSLKGAGVHEQYF.

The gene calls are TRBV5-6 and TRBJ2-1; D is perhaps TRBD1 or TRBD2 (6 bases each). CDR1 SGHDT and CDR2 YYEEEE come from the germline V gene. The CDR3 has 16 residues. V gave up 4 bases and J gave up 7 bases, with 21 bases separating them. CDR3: CASSPQGGTLGNEQFF. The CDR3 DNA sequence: TGTGCCAGCAGCCCCCAAGGGGGGACCCTTGGAAATGAGCAGTTCTTC.

The CDR3: CASSVDSNEKLFF. The CDR3 nucleotides are TGTGCCAGCAGCGTTGACAGTAATGAAAAACTGTTTTTT. The chain has TRBV13 and TRBJ1-4; a possible D gene is TRBD1 (5 bases). The V end was cut by 5 bases, the J end by 4 bases, with 8 bases between. Per germline, CDR1 PRHDT and CDR2 FYEKMQ (reference sequence). This CDR3 has 13 residues.

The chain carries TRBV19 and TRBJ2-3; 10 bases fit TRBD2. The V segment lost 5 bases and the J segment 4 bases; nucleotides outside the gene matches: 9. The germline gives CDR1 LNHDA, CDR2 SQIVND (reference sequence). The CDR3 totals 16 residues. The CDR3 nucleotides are TGTGCCAGTAGTGTATCGACTAGCGGGTGGTCAGATACGCAGTATTTT. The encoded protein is CASSVSTSGWSDTQYF.

The CDR3 here is CASSPSGANYGYTF. CDR3 bases: TGTGCCAGCAGCCCCTCAGGTGCGAACTATGGCTACACCTTC. The V gene is TRBV5-6, the J gene TRBJ1-2; no definite D call. V was pared by 4 bases and J by 2 bases, with 12 bases between. The CDR3 totals 14 residues. The germline V gene encodes CDR1 SGHDT and CDR2 YYEEEE.